This T cell receptor beta chain was recorded in a study of T cell changes during pregnancy in multiple sclerosis. The protocol was immunoSEQ multiplex PCR, while the TCRdb copy is restricted to in-frame clones and leaves out a portion. The table shows about 36,000 clones, with about 88% occurring only once. CDR3 length: 16 residues. V shed 5 bases, J shed 1 base, and the junction held 8 bases outside the gene matches. The germline CDR1 and CDR2 sequences are SEHNR and FQNEAQ (reference sequence). The sequence was obtained from a female donor with multiple sclerosis, enrolled in a pregnancy study. The sample was CD4+ T cells from peripheral blood mononuclear cells, taken in the first trimester of pregnancy. This chain joins TRBV7-9 and TRBJ1-1; 9 positions match TRBD1. CDR3 bases: TGTGCCAGCAGCCGTTACAGGGGGCTGGGGAACACTGAAGCTTTCTTT. This encodes CASSRYRGLGNTEAFF.